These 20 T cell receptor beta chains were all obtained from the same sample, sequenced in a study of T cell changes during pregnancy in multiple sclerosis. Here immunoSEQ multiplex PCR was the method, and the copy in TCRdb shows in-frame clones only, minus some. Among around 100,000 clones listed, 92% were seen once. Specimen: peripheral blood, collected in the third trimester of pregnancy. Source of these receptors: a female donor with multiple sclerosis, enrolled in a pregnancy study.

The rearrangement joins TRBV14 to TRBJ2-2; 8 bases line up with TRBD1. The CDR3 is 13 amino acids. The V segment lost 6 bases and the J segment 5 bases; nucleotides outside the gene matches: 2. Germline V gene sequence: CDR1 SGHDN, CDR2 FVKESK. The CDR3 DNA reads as TGTGCCAGCAGGCGACAGGGGACCGGGGAGCTGTTTTTT. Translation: CASRRQGTGELFF.

CDR3 DNA sequence: TGTGCCATCAGTGATGCGGGCGGGCCAGATACGCAGTATTTT. Protein product: CAISDAGGPDTQYF. The gene calls are TRBV10-3 and TRBJ2-3; D might be TRBD2 (5 bases). Germline V gives CDR1 ENHRY, CDR2 SYGVKD. The CDR3 totals 14 residues. V shed 3 bases and J shed 4 bases, with 11 bases lying between them.

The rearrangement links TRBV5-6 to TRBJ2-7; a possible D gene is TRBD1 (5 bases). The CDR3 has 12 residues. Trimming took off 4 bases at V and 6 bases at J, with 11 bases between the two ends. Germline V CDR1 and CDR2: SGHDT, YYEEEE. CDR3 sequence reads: CASSLQAREQYF. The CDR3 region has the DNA TGTGCCAGCAGCCTACAGGCGCGCGAGCAGTACTTC.

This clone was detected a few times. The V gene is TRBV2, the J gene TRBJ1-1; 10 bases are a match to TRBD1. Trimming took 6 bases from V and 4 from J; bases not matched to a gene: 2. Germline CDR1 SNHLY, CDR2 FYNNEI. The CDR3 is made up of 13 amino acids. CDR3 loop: CASRDRGGTEAFF. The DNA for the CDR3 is TGTGCCAGCAGGGACAGGGGGGGCACTGAAGCTTTCTTT. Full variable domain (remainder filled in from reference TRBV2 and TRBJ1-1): EPEVTQTPSHQVTQMGQEVILRCVPISNHLYFYWYRQILGQKVEFLVSFYNNEISEKSEIFDDQFSVERPDGSNFTLKIRSTKLEDSAMYFCASRDRGGTEAFFGQGTRLTVV.

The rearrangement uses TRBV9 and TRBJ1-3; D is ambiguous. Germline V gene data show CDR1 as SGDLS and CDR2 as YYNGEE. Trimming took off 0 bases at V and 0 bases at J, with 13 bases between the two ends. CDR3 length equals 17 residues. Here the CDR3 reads CASSVAAGGSSGNTIYF. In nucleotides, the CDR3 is TGTGCCAGCAGCGTAGCGGCAGGAGGCTCCTCTGGAAACACCATATATTTT.

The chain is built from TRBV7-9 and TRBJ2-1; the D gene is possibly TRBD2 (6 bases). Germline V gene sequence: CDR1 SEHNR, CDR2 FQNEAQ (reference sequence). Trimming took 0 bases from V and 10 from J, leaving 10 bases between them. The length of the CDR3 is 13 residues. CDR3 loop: CASSLALAGEQFF. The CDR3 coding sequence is TGTGCCAGCAGCTTAGCGCTGGCGGGGGAGCAGTTCTTC.

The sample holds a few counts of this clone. The CDR3 protein is CASSPWGVGEQYF. The DNA of the CDR3 is TGTGCCAGCAGTCCTTGGGGGGTAGGGGAGCAGTACTTC. The V gene is TRBV11-2, the J gene TRBJ2-7, with a tentative D call TRBD2 (6 bases). The CDR3 totals 13 residues. Germline CDR1 SGHAT, CDR2 FQNNGV. The V end lost 6 bases, the J end lost 7 bases, and 16 bases lay between the germline ends. Based on the CDR3 plus reference TRBV11-2 and TRBJ2-7, the full variable domain is EAGVAQSPRYKIIEKRQSVAFWCNPISGHATLYWYQQILGQGPKLLIQFQNNGVVDDSQLPKDRFSAERLKGVDSTLKIQPAKLEDSAVYLCASSPWGVGEQYFGPGTRLTVT.

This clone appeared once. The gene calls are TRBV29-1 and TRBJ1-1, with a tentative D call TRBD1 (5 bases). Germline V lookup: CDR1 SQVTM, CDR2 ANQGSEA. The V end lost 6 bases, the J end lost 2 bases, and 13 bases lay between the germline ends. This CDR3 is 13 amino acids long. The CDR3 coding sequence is TGCAGCGTCTCCGCGGGGCTAAACACTGAAGCTTTCTTT. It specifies CSVSAGLNTEAFF.

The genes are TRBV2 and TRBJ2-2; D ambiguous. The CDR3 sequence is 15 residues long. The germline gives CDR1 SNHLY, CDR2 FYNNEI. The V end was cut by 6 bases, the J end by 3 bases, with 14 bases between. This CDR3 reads CASRAFNAHTGELFF. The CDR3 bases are TGTGCCAGCAGGGCTTTCAATGCCCACACCGGGGAGCTGTTTTTT.

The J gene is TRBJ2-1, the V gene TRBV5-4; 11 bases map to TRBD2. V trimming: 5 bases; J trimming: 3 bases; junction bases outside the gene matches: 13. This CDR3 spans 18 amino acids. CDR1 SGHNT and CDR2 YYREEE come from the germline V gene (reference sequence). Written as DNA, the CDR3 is TGTGCCAGCAGAAACGGGCGGGTAGGGACTAGCGGCTACAATGAGCAGTTCTTC. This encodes CASRNGRVGTSGYNEQFF.

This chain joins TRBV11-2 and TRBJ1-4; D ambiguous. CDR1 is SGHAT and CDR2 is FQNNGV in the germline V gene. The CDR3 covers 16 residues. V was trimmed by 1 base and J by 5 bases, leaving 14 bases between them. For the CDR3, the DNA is TGTGCCAGCAGCTTAGGAGGGTGGGCTGTGAATGAAAAACTGTTTTTT. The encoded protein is CASSLGGWAVNEKLFF.

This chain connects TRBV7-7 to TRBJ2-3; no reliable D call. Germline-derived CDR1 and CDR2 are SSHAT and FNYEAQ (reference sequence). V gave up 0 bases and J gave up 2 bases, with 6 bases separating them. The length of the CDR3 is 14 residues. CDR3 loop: CASSLASVTDTQYF. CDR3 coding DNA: TGTGCCAGCAGCTTAGCCTCCGTCACAGATACGCAGTATTTT.

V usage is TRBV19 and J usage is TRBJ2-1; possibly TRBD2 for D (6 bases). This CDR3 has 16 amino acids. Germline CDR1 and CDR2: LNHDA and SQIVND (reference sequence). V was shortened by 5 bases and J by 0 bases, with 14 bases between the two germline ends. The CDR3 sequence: CASSGGRGISYNEQFF. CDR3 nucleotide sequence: TGTGCCAGTAGTGGAGGGAGAGGGATCTCCTACAATGAGCAGTTCTTC.

CDR3 sequence reads: CASSQSSRSEAFF. CDR3 coding DNA: TGTGCCAGCAGCCAATCTAGCAGGAGTGAAGCTTTCTTT. The rearrangement joins TRBV4-2 to TRBJ1-1; D unresolved. The CDR3 sequence is 13 residues long. CDR1 and CDR2 from the germline V gene are LGHNA and YNFKEQ. V was pared by 2 bases and J by 7 bases, with 11 bases between.

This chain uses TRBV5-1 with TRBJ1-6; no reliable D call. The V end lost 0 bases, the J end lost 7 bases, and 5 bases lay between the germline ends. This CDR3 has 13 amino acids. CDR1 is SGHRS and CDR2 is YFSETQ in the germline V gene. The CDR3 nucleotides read TGCGCCAGCAGCTTGGGGCCGAATTCACCCCTCCACTTT. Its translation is CASSLGPNSPLHF.

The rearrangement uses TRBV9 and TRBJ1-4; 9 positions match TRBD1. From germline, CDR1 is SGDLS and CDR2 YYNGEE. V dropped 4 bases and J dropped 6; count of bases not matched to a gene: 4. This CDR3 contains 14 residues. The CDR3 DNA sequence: TGTGCCAGCAGCCGGGGACAGGGTGATGAAAAACTGTTTTTT. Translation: CASSRGQGDEKLFF. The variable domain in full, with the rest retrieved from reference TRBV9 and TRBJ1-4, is DSGVTQTPKHLITATGQRVTLRCSPRSGDLSVYWYQQSLDQGLQFLIQYYNGEERAKGNILERFSAQQFPDLHSELNLSSLELGDSALYFCASSRGQGDEKLFFGSGTQLSVL.

CDR3 in amino acids: CASSFRTAGGYTF. The CDR3 DNA follows: TGTGCCAGCAGTTTCCGGACAGCAGGAGGCTACACCTTC. The chain has TRBV6-5 and TRBJ1-2, with D perhaps matching TRBD1 (6 bases). Trimming removed 4 bases from V and 8 bases from J, with 14 bases in between. Germline lookup yields CDR1 MNHEY and CDR2 SVGAGI. This CDR3 has 13 residues.

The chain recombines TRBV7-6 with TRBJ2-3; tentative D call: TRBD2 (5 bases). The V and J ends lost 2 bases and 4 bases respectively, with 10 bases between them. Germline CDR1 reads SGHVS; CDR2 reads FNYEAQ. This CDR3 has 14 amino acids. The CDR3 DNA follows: TGTGCCAGCAGCTTACCTGCGGAGGCAGATACGCAGTATTTT. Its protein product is CASSLPAEADTQYF.

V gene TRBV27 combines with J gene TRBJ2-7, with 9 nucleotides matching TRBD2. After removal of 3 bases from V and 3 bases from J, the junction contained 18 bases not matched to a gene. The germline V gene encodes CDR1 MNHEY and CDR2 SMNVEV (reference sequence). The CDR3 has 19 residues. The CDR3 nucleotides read TGTGCCAGCAGTTTCCGCGGGGTAGCGGGAGTTCCCAACGACTACGAGCAGTACTTC. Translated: CASSFRGVAGVPNDYEQYF.

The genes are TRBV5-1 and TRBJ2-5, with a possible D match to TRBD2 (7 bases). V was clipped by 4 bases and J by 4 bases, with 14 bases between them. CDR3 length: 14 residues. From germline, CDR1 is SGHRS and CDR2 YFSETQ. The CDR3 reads CASSIGRGGETQYF. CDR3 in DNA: TGCGCCAGCAGCATAGGGAGGGGGGGAGAGACCCAGTACTTC.